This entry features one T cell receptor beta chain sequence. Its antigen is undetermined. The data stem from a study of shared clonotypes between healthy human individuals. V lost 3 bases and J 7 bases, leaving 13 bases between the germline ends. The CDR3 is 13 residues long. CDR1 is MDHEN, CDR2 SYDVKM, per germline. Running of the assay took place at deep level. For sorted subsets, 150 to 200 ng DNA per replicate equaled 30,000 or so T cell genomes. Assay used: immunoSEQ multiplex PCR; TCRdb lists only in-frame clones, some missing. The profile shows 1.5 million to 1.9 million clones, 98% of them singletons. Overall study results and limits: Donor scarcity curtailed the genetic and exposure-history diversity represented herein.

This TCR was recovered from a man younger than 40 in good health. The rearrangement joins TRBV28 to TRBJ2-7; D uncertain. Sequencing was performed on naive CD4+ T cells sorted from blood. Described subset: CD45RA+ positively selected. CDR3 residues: CASSFSSPREQYF. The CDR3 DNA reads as TGTGCCAGCAGTTTCTCGTCTCCGAGGGAGCAGTACTTC.